This T cell receptor (beta chain) appears in the sequencing data of a study of sequential checkpoint blockade in melanoma. Study at large: Arm A got nivolumab then ipilimumab; arm B the reverse, 1:1.

Treatment given: randomized to nivolumab then ipilimumab (arm A) or the reverse (arm B). DNA-damaging chemotherapy had not been given to any patient beforehand. Live CD3+CD8+ CD19− CD56− cells were sorted from PBMCs. The CDR3 runs to 13 residues. The ends lost 5 bases at V and 6 bases at J; junction bases unmatched: 7. From germline, CDR1 is SQVTM and CDR2 ANQGSEA. Clones were read by immunoSEQ multiplex PCR, and TCRdb kept only the in-frame ones, dropping some. The data show approximately 20,000 clones, 73% seen once. The sample here was CD8+ T cells sorted from blood (inferred from file names), taken from a patient given nivolumab and ipilimumab in sequence. The TCR originated in a human donor with melanoma. The chain recombines TRBV29-1 with TRBJ1-1; 9 bases line up with TRBD1. CDR3 in DNA: TGCAGCGTTCGCCATCGACAGGGGGCTGAAGCTTTCTTT. It is translated as CSVRHRQGAEAFF. Variable domain in full (rest from reference TRBV29-1 and TRBJ1-1): SAVISQKPSRDICQRGTSLTIQCQVDSQVTMMFWYRQQPGQSLTLIATANQGSEATYESGFVIDKFPISRPNLTFSTLTVSNMSPEDSSIYLCSVRHRQGAEAFFGQGTRLTVV.